The rows below give T cell receptor beta chains drawn from one sample of a study of response to subunit inactivated influenza vaccine. MiXCR, run by TCRdb on the RT-PCR reads, gives a single entry per CDR3 protein. The table lists about 540,000 distinct CDR3 sequences, around a quarter of them singletons. Another study also made use of these data, one on T cells expressing NK-cell markers.

The specimen was CD4+ T cells sorted from PBMCs, collected about 13 days after vaccination. The receptor set was obtained from a man aged 45-65 years who received an inactivated influenza vaccine. CDR3s include the opening cysteine and the closing phenylalanine or tryptophan. The D gene is left open where the match is weak. Clone size is given for some rows only: seen once, a few or many times, or a class if the clone is expanded.

CDR3 length,J gene,clone size,V gene,D gene,CDR3 DNA,CDR3 protein
15,TRBJ1-1,few,TRBV4-3,.,TGCGCCAGCAGCCAAGTCGGCAGGGGATTCGCTGAAGCTTTCTTT,CASSQVGRGFAEAFF
17,TRBJ2-5,.,TRBV6-2/TRBV6-3,.,TGTGCCAGCAGTTACTCGATGGACGGAACGTACCAAGAGACCCAGTACTTC,CASSYSMDGTYQETQYF
14,TRBJ2-2,many,TRBV28,.,TGTGCCAGCAGTCCTGGACTTAACACCGGGGAGCTGTTTTTT,CASSPGLNTGELFF
16,TRBJ2-5,.,TRBV12-3/TRBV12-4,TRBD2,TGTGCCAGCAGTCGACTAGCGGGGGGCGGGAAAGAGACCCAGTACTTC,CASSRLAGGGKETQYF
13,TRBJ2-7,many,TRBV7-2,.,TGTGCCAGCAGCTCAGGTTCAAACTACGAGCAGTACTTC,CASSSGSNYEQYF
14,TRBJ2-3,.,TRBV29-1,TRBD1,TGCAGCGTACGACAGGGTGGGTCTGTGGATACGCAGTATTTT,CSVRQGGSVDTQYF
15,TRBJ1-1,.,TRBV30,.,TGTGCCTGGAGCCACTCCTGGCCGGAAGGCACTGAAGCTTTCTTT,CAWSHSWPEGTEAFF
12,TRBJ1-1,.,TRBV11-2,.,TGTGCCAGCAGCCCTTGGGAGGTGAAAGCTTTCTTT,CASSPWEVKAFF
12,TRBJ2-7,.,TRBV3-1,.,TGTGCCAGCAGCCTAGGTACCCTCGAGCAGTACTTC,CASSLGTLEQYF
17,TRBJ2-3,few,TRBV4-2,TRBD2,TGTGCCAGCAGCCAAGTCGTCACTAGCGGGAGCACAGATACGCAGTATTTT,CASSQVVTSGSTDTQYF
16,TRBJ2-1,few,TRBV9,.,TGTGCCAGCAGCGAGGGACTGCATAGCTCCTACAATGAGCAGTTCTTC,CASSEGLHSSYNEQFF
16,TRBJ2-1,.,TRBV5-1,.,TGCGCCAGCAGCGCCCTAGAGCGGGCAACCTACAATGAGCAGTTCTTC,CASSALERATYNEQFF
15,TRBJ2-1,.,TRBV20-1,TRBD2,TGCAGTGCTCCGGGGGCGGGAGGGACAGTAAATGAGCAGTTCTTC,CSAPGAGGTVNEQFF
14,TRBJ2-3,.,TRBV20-1,.,TGCAGTGCTAGAGATTCGCGGGGCACAGATACGCAGTATTTT,CSARDSRGTDTQYF
13,TRBJ1-5,few,TRBV3-1,.,TGTGCCAGCAGCCAAGGTCCGGGGGAGTCCCAGCATTTT,CASSQGPGESQHF
16,TRBJ2-1,.,TRBV5-1,TRBD2,TGCGCCAGCAGCGAGCTAGCGGACCTTTCCTACAATGAGCAGTTCTTC,CASSELADLSYNEQFF
15,TRBJ2-2,.,TRBV28,.,TGTGCCAGCAGTTTAGGCCCCCGAAGGACCGGGGAGCTGTTTTTT,CASSLGPRRTGELFF
12,TRBJ2-1,few,TRBV7-8,.,TGTGCCAGCAGCTTAGCGCGGGCGGGACAGTTCTTC,CASSLARAGQFF
13,TRBJ2-5,few,TRBV10-3,.,TGTGCCATCAGGTGGAGACTTCAAGAGACCCAGTACTTC,CAIRWRLQETQYF
15,TRBJ2-2,few,TRBV5-1,.,TGCGCCAGCAGCTTCCAGGCCCCGAACACCGGGGAGCTGTTTTTT,CASSFQAPNTGELFF
12,TRBJ1-5,.,TRBV6-2/TRBV6-3,.,TGTGCCAGCAATCCGGACGGTGCGGCCCAGCATTTT,CASNPDGAAQHF
14,TRBJ2-3,.,TRBV6-1,.,TGTGCCAGCAGCCTACACTCGAAGGGGGATACGCAGTATTTT,CASSLHSKGDTQYF
11,TRBJ1-2,few,TRBV12-3/TRBV12-4,.,TGTGCCAGCATGCGGAACTATGGCTACACCTTC,CASMRNYGYTF
15,TRBJ2-5,few,TRBV29-1,TRBD2,TGCAGCGTTGAGCGGACTAGCGGGGACCAAGAGACCCAGTACTTC,CSVERTSGDQETQYF
14,TRBJ1-2,.,TRBV12-3/TRBV12-4,.,TGTGCCAGCAGTTCGGGACGAATCTTGGGAGGCTACACCTTC,CASSSGRILGGYTF
14,TRBJ2-2,.,TRBV4-3,.,TGCGCCAGCAGCCAGGCCAGGGGGGCCGGGGAGCTGTTTTTT,CASSQARGAGELFF
11,TRBJ2-7,many,TRBV10-3,.,TGTGCCATCTCACCCTCCTACGAGCAGTACTTC,CAISPSYEQYF
14,TRBJ1-3,few,TRBV5-1,.,TGCGCCAGCAGCCCGACGACAGGCCTCAACACCATATATTTT,CASSPTTGLNTIYF
14,TRBJ2-3,few,TRBV20-1,TRBD2,TGCAGTGCTCCTAGCGGGTCAAGAACAGATACGCAGTATTTT,CSAPSGSRTDTQYF